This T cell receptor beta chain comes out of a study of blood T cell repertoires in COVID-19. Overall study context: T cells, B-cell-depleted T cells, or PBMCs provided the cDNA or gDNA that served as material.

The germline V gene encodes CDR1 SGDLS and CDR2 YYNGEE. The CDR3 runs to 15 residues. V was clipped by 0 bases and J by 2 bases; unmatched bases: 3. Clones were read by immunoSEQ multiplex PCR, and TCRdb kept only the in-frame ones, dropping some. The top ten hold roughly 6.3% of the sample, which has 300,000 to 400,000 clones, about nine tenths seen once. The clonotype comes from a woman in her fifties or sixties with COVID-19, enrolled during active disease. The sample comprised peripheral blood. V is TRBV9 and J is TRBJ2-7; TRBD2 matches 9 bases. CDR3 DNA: TGTGCCAGCAGCGTAGAGCCTAGCGGGGCCTACGAGCAGTACTTC. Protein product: CASSVEPSGAYEQYF.